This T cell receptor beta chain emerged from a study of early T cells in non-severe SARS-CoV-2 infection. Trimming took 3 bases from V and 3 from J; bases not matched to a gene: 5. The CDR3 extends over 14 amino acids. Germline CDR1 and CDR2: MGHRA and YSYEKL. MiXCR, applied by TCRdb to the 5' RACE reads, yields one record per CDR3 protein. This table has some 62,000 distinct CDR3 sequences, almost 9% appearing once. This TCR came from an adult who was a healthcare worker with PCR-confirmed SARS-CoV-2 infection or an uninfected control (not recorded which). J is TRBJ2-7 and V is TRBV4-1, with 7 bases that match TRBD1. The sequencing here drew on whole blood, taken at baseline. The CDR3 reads CASSHRDRDYEQYF. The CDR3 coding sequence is TGCGCCAGCAGCCACCGGGACAGAGACTACGAGCAGTACTTC.